Sequencing of this TCR beta chain was carried out in a study of beta chain features in type 1 diabetes. Study summary: Age, gender, cell numbers and subset yield matched between patients and controls. Study observations and caveats: Across all four CD4+ subsets, people with type 1 diabetes showed modestly shorter TCRB CDR3s. cDNA-based reads could over-represent cells with high TCR expression.

Per donor, one heparinised blood draw averaged roughly 110 mL. Reverse transcribing all isolated RNA meant expressed TCRB transcripts were sequenced. The read count averaged around 3.5 million across naive, central memory and regulatory T cell samples. The assay was immunoSEQ multiplex PCR, and TCRdb's table has in-frame clones only and misses some. The sample carries some 700,000 clones, 13% recorded once. As for this clone: Its antigen is not known. Distinct nucleotide sequences in the sample also encode this CDR3.

The CDR3 has 13 residues. V was clipped by 4 bases and J by 6 bases; unmatched bases: 3. The V gene's germline CDR1 is SGHDN and CDR2 FVKESK. What was sequenced was naive CD4+ T cells from blood. This TCR came from a man in his late teens or twenties with type 1 diabetes. This chain uses TRBV14 with TRBJ2-3; 8 positions match TRBD2. In nucleotides, the CDR3 is TGTGCCAGCAGCCCACGACTAGCGGATACGCAGTATTTT. Protein: CASSPRLADTQYF.